The present T cell receptor (beta chain) was sequenced within a study of identical twins' blood T cells. Both ends of each TCR cDNA library bore sample-specific barcodes. TCRdb independently ran MiXCR on the 5' RACE reads; one entry per CDR3 protein. Altogether 350,000 to 450,000 distinct CDR3 sequences are present, roughly 28% being singletons, with the ten largest covering 6.1%. V was clipped by 6 bases and J by 2 bases; unmatched bases: 11. Germline V gene data show CDR1 as MNHNS and CDR2 as SASEGT. This CDR3 is 16 amino acids long. The V and J genes are TRBV6-1 and TRBJ2-3; 7 bases are a match to TRBD1. The sequenced sample was PBMCs. This clonotype originated in a woman aged 18 to 49 in good health. The chain's CDR3 is CASSPSRGQFTDTQYF. CDR3 nucleotide sequence: TGTGCCAGCAGCCCCTCGAGGGGACAGTTCACAGATACGCAGTATTTT.